This is a list of T cell receptor beta chains from one sample in a study of shared clonotypes between healthy human individuals. Assay used: immunoSEQ multiplex PCR; TCRdb lists only in-frame clones, some missing. The repertoire holds more than 550,000 clones, with approximately 72% as singletons. Sequenced input: memory CD4+ T cells sorted from blood. These receptors all stem from a woman younger than 45 in good health. The CDR3 runs from the conserved cysteine through the conserved F or W. Fields, in order: D gene, J gene, CDR3 length, clone size, V gene, CDR3 protein, CDR3 DNA. A D gene is named only where the DNA matches it firmly. Clone size appears in some rows only: once, few, many, or a class for an expanded clone.

NA TRBJ2-6 19 once TRBV19 CASRPSLGALHSGANVLTF TGTGCCAGTAGACCCAGTTTGGGGGCGTTACACTCTGGGGCCAACGTCCTGACTTTC
NA TRBJ2-5 14 once TRBV5-1 CASRPLVGEETQYF TGCGCCAGCAGACCCCTAGTGGGGGAAGAGACCCAGTACTTC
NA TRBJ1-5 14 NA TRBV28 CASSRRQTYQPQHF TGTGCCAGCAGCAGGAGACAGACTTATCAGCCCCAGCATTTT
NA TRBJ2-3 16 NA TRBV7-9 CASSLFAGSSTDTQYF TGTGCCAGCAGCTTATTCGCGGGGTCTAGCACAGATACGCAGTATTTT
NA TRBJ2-1 14 NA TRBV27 CASSSYGQTNEQFF TGTGCCAGCAGTTCCTACGGACAGACTAATGAGCAGTTCTTC
NA TRBJ2-5 15 NA TRBV28 CASSLRGRYQETQYF TGTGCCAGCAGTTTAAGGGGGAGGTACCAAGAGACCCAGTACTTC
NA TRBJ2-3 13 NA TRBV6-1 CASSELGTDTQYF TGTGCCAGCAGTGAACTGGGCACAGATACGCAGTATTTT
NA TRBJ2-3 13 NA TRBV7-2 CASSFTVGDTQYF TGTGCCAGCAGCTTTACGGTTGGAGATACGCAGTATTTT
TRBD1 TRBJ2-2 16 few TRBV28 CTGTGYQERNTGELFF TGTACCGGGACAGGGTATCAAGAAAGGAACACCGGGGAGCTGTTTTTT
TRBD2 TRBJ2-1 14 NA TRBV5-4 CASSLATSDTEQFF TGTGCCAGCAGCTTGGCCACTAGCGATACAGAGCAGTTCTTC
NA TRBJ2-3 15 once TRBV27 CASSATSDRTDTQYF TGTGCCAGCAGTGCAACATCAGATCGCACAGATACGCAGTATTTT
NA TRBJ2-3 12 many TRBV28 CASGTATDTQYF TGTGCCAGCGGAACCGCGACAGATACGCAGTATTTT
TRBD1 TRBJ1-2 16 NA TRBV28 CASSDPGTGANYGYTF TGTGCCAGCAGTGACCCCGGGACAGGGGCTAACTATGGCTACACCTTC
TRBD2 TRBJ2-1 16 many TRBV4-2 CASSQDPASGSDEQFF TGTGCCAGCAGCCAAGACCCGGCTAGCGGGAGCGATGAGCAGTTCTTC
TRBD1 TRBJ1-2 14 NA TRBV28 CASTRTGTFYGYTF TGTGCCAGTACCCGGACAGGAACTTTCTATGGCTACACCTTC
TRBD1 TRBJ2-7 15 NA TRBV18 CASSQGQGTSYEQYF TGTGCCAGCTCACAAGGACAGGGTACTTCCTACGAGCAGTACTTC
NA TRBJ1-3 14 NA TRBV19 CATARRDSGNTIYF TGTGCCACCGCGAGGAGGGACTCTGGAAACACCATATATTTT
TRBD2 TRBJ2-1 16 NA TRBV14 CASSQGAGRPYNEQFF TGTGCCAGCAGCCAAGGGGCCGGGAGGCCTTACAATGAGCAGTTCTTC
NA TRBJ2-2 14 NA TRBV11-3 CASSQNRDTGELFF TGTGCCAGCAGCCAAAACAGGGACACCGGGGAGCTGTTTTTT
NA TRBJ2-3 14 NA TRBV10-1 CASSDTGRTDTQYF TGCGCCAGCAGTGACACCGGGAGAACAGATACGCAGTATTTT
NA TRBJ1-3 13 NA TRBV28 CASTITSGNTIYF TGTGCCAGCACTATAACCTCTGGAAACACCATATATTTT
NA TRBJ1-5 15 NA TRBV6-8 CASRREFEVNQPQHF TGTGCCAGCAGAAGGGAATTCGAGGTGAATCAGCCCCAGCATTTT
NA TRBJ1-5 14 NA TRBV18 CASSPRQTDQPQHF TGTGCCAGCTCACCAAGGCAGACCGATCAGCCCCAGCATTTT
TRBD1 TRBJ1-5 16 NA TRBV5-6 CASSLGKGQSNQPQHF TGTGCCAGCAGCTTGGGGAAGGGACAGAGCAATCAGCCCCAGCATTTT
TRBD1 TRBJ2-1 14 NA TRBV30 CAWSFGTGLHEQFF TGTGCCTGGAGTTTCGGGACAGGGTTACATGAGCAGTTCTTC
NA TRBJ2-2 14 NA TRBV7-3 CASSQQGANGELFF TGTGCCAGCAGCCAGCAGGGAGCCAACGGGGAGCTGTTTTTT
TRBD1 TRBJ1-2 14 NA TRBV5-1 CASGETGDDYGYTF TGCGCCAGCGGAGAGACAGGGGACGACTATGGCTACACCTTC
NA TRBJ2-7 12 NA TRBV7-9 CASSLEIREQYF TGTGCCAGCAGCTTAGAAATCAGGGAGCAGTACTTC
TRBD1 TRBJ1-1 16 NA TRBV5-1 CASSLVSGTGSSGAFF TGCGCCAGCAGCTTGGTTAGCGGGACAGGGTCGTCCGGAGCTTTCTTT
NA TRBJ1-1 14 NA TRBV27 CASSLRGTKPEAFF TGTGCCAGCAGTTTAAGGGGGACGAAGCCTGAAGCTTTCTTT
TRBD2 TRBJ2-3 18 NA TRBV7-3 CASSPRIVSGRAPDTQYF TGTGCCAGCAGCCCCCGGATAGTTAGCGGGAGGGCCCCAGATACGCAGTATTTT
TRBD2 TRBJ2-1 15 few TRBV5-1 CASSTGLADYNEQFF TGCGCCAGCAGCACCGGACTAGCGGATTACAATGAGCAGTTCTTC
NA TRBJ2-7 15 NA TRBV27 CASSLKGVSSYEQYF TGTGCCAGCAGTTTAAAGGGGGTTAGCTCCTACGAGCAGTACTTC
TRBD2 TRBJ2-2 16 NA TRBV27 CASSGLAGYGSGELFF TGTGCCAGCTCCGGACTAGCGGGATACGGATCCGGGGAGCTGTTTTTT
TRBD1 TRBJ1-4 12 NA TRBV27 CASSTPTGLLFF TGTGCCAGCAGTACCCCGACAGGGTTACTGTTTTTT
NA TRBJ1-2 14 NA TRBV28 CASSLGGRFAGYTF TGTGCCAGCAGCCTAGGCGGGCGATTCGCTGGCTACACCTTC
TRBD1 TRBJ1-2 15 NA TRBV28 CASSLEQGDVHGYTF TGTGCCAGCAGTTTAGAACAGGGGGACGTCCATGGCTACACCTTC
NA TRBJ2-7 15 NA TRBV7-2 CASSVSGGYSYEQYF TGTGCCAGCAGCGTCTCTGGCGGGTATTCCTACGAGCAGTACTTC
NA TRBJ2-3 16 NA TRBV19 CASSLRGFGGGDTQYF TGTGCCAGTAGCCTTCGAGGCTTTGGAGGTGGAGATACGCAGTATTTT
NA TRBJ2-5 11 once TRBV20-1 CSARRSETQYF TGCAGTGCTAGACGTTCGGAGACCCAGTACTTC
NA TRBJ2-7 17 NA TRBV28 CASSYPIQGKSSYEQYF TGTGCCAGCAGTTATCCGATACAGGGAAAAAGCTCCTACGAGCAGTACTTC
NA TRBJ2-5 14 NA TRBV28 CASYLNGGKETQYF TGTGCCAGCTACCTTAATGGGGGAAAAGAGACCCAGTACTTC
TRBD1 TRBJ1-1 14 NA TRBV28 CASRTGAIGTEAFF TGTGCCAGCAGGACAGGGGCCATTGGCACTGAAGCTTTCTTT
NA TRBJ1-5 13 few TRBV5-4 CASSQDSGQPQHF TGTGCCAGCAGCCAAGACTCGGGTCAGCCCCAGCATTTT
TRBD1 TRBJ2-6 23 NA TRBV15 CATSRELGGEPGQGRSGANVLTF TGTGCCACCAGCAGAGAGCTGGGGGGAGAACCGGGACAGGGCCGCTCTGGGGCCAACGTCCTGACTTTC